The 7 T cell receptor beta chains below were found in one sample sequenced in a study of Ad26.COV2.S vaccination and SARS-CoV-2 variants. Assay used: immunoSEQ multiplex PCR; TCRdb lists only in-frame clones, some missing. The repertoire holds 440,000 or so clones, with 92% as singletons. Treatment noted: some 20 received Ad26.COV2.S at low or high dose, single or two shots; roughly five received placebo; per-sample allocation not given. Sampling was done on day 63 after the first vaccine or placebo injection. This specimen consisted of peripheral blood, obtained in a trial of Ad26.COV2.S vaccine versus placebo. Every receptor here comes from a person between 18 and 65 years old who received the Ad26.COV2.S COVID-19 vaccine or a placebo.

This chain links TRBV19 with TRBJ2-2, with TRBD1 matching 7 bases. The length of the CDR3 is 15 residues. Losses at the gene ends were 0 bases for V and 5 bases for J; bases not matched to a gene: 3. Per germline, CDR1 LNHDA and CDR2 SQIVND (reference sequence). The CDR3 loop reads CASSIDGTETGELFF. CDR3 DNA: TGTGCCAGTAGTATAGATGGGACAGAGACCGGGGAGCTGTTTTTT.

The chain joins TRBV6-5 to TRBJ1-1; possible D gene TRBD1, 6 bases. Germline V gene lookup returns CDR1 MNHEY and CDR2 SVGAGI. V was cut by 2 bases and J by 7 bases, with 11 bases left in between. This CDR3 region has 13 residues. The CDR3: CASSYGGANEAFF. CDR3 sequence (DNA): TGTGCCAGCAGTTACGGGGGGGCTAATGAAGCTTTCTTT.

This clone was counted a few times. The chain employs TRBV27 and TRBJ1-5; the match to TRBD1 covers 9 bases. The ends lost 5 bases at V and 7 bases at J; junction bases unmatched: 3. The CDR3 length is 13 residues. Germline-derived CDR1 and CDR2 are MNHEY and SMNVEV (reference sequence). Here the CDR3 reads CASSRGTGQPQHF. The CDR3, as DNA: TGTGCCAGCAGTCGCGGGACAGGGCAGCCCCAGCATTTT.

In DNA, the CDR3 is TGCAGTGCTAGTCGTCAGGCTAGCTATAATTCACCCCTCCACTTT. Translated, it gives CSASRQASYNSPLHF. The chain joins TRBV20-1 to TRBJ1-6; no firm D call. Germline V gene sequence: CDR1 DFQATT, CDR2 SNEGSKA (reference sequence). This CDR3 is built from 15 residues. Deletions cut 3 bases from V and 3 bases from J, with 12 bases between.

The chain's CDR3 is CASSLSLYMISEANYGYTF. DNA of the CDR3: TGTGCCAGCAGTTTATCGTTATACATGATATCAGAAGCTAACTATGGCTACACCTTC. The chain joins TRBV28 to TRBJ1-2; D not certain. With 1 base removed from V and 0 bases from J, the gap between germline ends came to 21 bases. This CDR3 has 19 amino acids. Germline CDR1 and CDR2: MDHEN and SYDVKM.

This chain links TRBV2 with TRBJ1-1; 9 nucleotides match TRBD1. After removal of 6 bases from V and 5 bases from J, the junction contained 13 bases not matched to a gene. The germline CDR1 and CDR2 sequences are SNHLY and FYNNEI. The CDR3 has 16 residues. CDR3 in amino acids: CASRGNTGGRDTEAFF. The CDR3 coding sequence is TGTGCCAGCAGGGGAAACACAGGGGGCCGTGATACTGAAGCTTTCTTT.

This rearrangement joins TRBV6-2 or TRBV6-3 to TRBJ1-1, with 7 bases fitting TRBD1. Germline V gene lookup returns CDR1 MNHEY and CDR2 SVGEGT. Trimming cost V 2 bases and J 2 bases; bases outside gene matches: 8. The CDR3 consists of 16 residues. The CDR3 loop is CASSYRAGTDNTEAFF. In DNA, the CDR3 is TGTGCCAGCAGTTACCGGGCAGGGACAGATAACACTGAAGCTTTCTTT.